This T cell receptor beta chain appears in the sequencing data of a study of T-cell reconstitution after alpha-beta-depleted transplantation in children. General study points: TCRbeta diversity was high at day 60 in some patients (a result of surviving recipient T cells and thymic progenitors). Roughly two months post-transplant, alpha-beta T cells reportedly originated from several hundred graft clones that had expanded. It was newly produced T cells that mostly accounted for T-cell counts and diversity one year after transplant.

Regarding this clonotype: Antigen unknown.

Germline lookup yields CDR1 SGHRS and CDR2 YFSETQ. This CDR3 is built from 16 residues. The V and J ends lost 3 bases and 0 bases respectively, with 13 bases between them. TCRbeta library construction was performed incorporating unique molecular identifiers. TCRdb re-called the PCR reads with MiXCR, one entry per CDR3 protein. The sample yields fewer than 700,000 distinct CDR3 sequences, under 15% seen once. Material: PBMCs, mostly from graft donor cells, obtained 360 days after TCRalphabeta/CD19-depleted stem cell transplant. This receptor was taken from a male patient between 5 and 17 years old who had a stem cell transplant for acute myeloid leukemia, so the T cells may come from the graft donor. This rearrangement joins TRBV5-1 to TRBJ2-1, with a tentative D call TRBD1 (6 bases). This CDR3 reads CASSSKTGSSYNEQFF. In DNA form, the CDR3 reads TGCGCCAGCAGCTCGAAAACAGGGAGCTCCTACAATGAGCAGTTCTTC.